Given below is one TCR beta chain in context. The data stem from a study of blood T cell repertoires in COVID-19. Produced via immunoSEQ multiplex PCR; TCRdb's table is partial and in-frame only. The repertoire holds 65,000 or so clones, with roughly 70% as singletons. The participants were between roughly 18 and 89 years old and came from under 25 US areas. Germline V gives CDR1 SEHNR, CDR2 FQNEAQ (reference sequence). The CDR3 has 13 residues. V shed 5 bases and J shed 3 bases, with 11 bases lying between them. The source of this sequence is a woman aged 55-75 years who had been exposed to COVID-19. The V gene is TRBV7-9, the J gene TRBJ2-7; TRBD2 is a possible D gene (5 bases). Material: PBMCs or T cells enriched from blood (not recorded which). CDR3 sequence reads: CASSQGSHYEQYF. The CDR3 bases are TGTGCCAGCAGCCAAGGGAGCCACTACGAGCAGTACTTC.